Each of the 14 T cell receptor beta chains below was sequenced from the same sample in a study of regulatory T cells in long-lasting Graves disease. In building TCR beta libraries, iRepertoire HTBI primers were used together with Arm-PCR of CDR3 regions. One entry per CDR3 protein results from TCRdb running MiXCR on the multiplex PCR reads. The table records around 250,000 distinct CDR3 sequences, around 18% of them present only once. Indicated time point: newly diagnosed GD, antithyroid drugs for less than 3 months. With RNA extracted from PBMCs as input, the TCR library was made. These data also featured in a second study, about T cells in Graves' hyperthyroidism and ophthalmopathy.

The source was peripheral blood mononuclear cells (PBMCs), collected at new diagnosis, from a patient treated with antithyroid drugs. All receptors come from a woman aged 30 to 39 with Graves disease.

DNA for the CDR3: TGTGCCAGCAGCCGGACAACAACTAATGAAAAACTGTTTTTT. Translated: CASSRTTTNEKLFF. The J gene is TRBJ1-4, the V gene TRBV7-9; D possibly corresponds to TRBD1 (5 bases). The CDR3 has 14 amino acids. Deletions cut 5 bases from V and 0 bases from J, with 7 bases between. Germline CDR1 reads SEHNR; CDR2 reads FQNEAQ (reference sequence).

This clonotype was recorded at least ten times. The chain is built from TRBV3-1 and TRBJ2-3; D is perhaps TRBD2 (5 bases). The CDR3 consists of 13 residues. CDR1 and CDR2 from the germline V gene are LGHDT and YNNKEL (reference sequence). The V gene lost 1 base and the J gene lost 6 bases, with 8 bases spanning the gap. CDR3 in amino acids: CASSQGGLDTQYF. The DNA of the CDR3 is TGTGCCAGCAGCCAAGGCGGACTCGATACGCAGTATTTT.

The V gene is TRBV7-2, the J gene TRBJ2-7; 9 positions agree with TRBD1. The junction had 5 bases not matched to a gene; V was cut back by 2 bases and J by 3 bases. This CDR3 comprises 15 residues. The V gene's germline CDR1 is SGHTA and CDR2 FQGNSA. CDR3 in amino acids: CASSLRATGGYEQYF. In DNA, the CDR3 is TGTGCCAGCAGCTTACGCGCGACAGGGGGCTACGAGCAGTACTTC.

Concerning this clonotype itself: A much larger clone sits a single nucleotide away, making a read error possible. The V and J genes are TRBV3-1 and TRBJ1-2, with D perhaps TRBD1 (6 bases). CDR1 and CDR2 from the germline V gene are LGHDT and YNNKEL (reference sequence). The CDR3 is made up of 20 amino acids. The V and J ends lost 4 bases and 4 bases respectively, with 31 bases between them. The CDR3 loop reads CASSPGLKRAGAYLSYGYTF. In DNA, the CDR3 is TGTGCCAGCAGCCCAGGGCTAAAGAGGGCAGGGGCGTATCTAAGCTATGGCTACACCTTC.

This clonotype was found many times. This chain connects TRBV18 to TRBJ2-3; no clear D gene. Germline V gene data show CDR1 as KGHSH and CDR2 as LQKENI. Trimming took off 0 bases at V and 2 bases at J, with 9 bases between the two ends. This CDR3 contains 15 residues. CDR3 amino acids: CASSPPNQSTDTQYF. CDR3 DNA sequence: TGTGCCAGCTCACCACCGAATCAGTCCACAGATACGCAGTATTTT. The full variable domain, with the rest looked up from reference TRBV18 and TRBJ2-3, is NAGVMQNPRHLVRRRGQEARLRCSPMKGHSHVYWYRQLPEEGLKFMVYLQKENIIDESGMPKERFSAEFPKEGPSILRIQQVVRGDSAAYFCASSPPNQSTDTQYFGPGTRLTVL.

This clonotype was seen a single time. This sequence joins TRBV18 and TRBJ1-2; unclear D gene. In germline, CDR1 is KGHSH, CDR2 LQKENI. V was pared by 0 bases and J by 4 bases, with 12 bases between. This CDR3 has 15 residues. The CDR3 region has the DNA TGTGCCAGCTCACCACCGTCAGGAGAGGGCTATGGCTACACCTTC. Translation gives CASSPPSGEGYGYTF.

This clonotype was detected ten times or more. The chain recombines TRBV2 with TRBJ2-2; D uncertain. The CDR3 loop spans 10 amino acids. The V gene lost 7 bases and the J gene lost 7 bases, with 4 bases spanning the gap. The germline V gene has CDR1 SNHLY and CDR2 FYNNEI. CDR3 sequence reads: CASIGGELFF. The CDR3 DNA reads as TGTGCCAGCATAGGCGGGGAGCTGTTTTTT.

There are a few counts of this clonotype. This chain links TRBV5-6 with TRBJ2-2; 9 bases align to TRBD1. With 5 bases clipped from V and 9 bases from J, the junction kept 5 bases outside the gene matches. The CDR3 has 13 amino acids. Germline CDR1 is SGHDT and CDR2 is YYEEEE. The CDR3 is CASSPGTGRELFF. CDR3 nucleotides: TGTGCCAGCAGTCCCGGGACAGGGAGGGAGCTGTTTTTT.

Comments on this clonotype: This CDR3 fails to terminate in the conserved phenylalanine or tryptophan, so it likely reflects a read error. It is unclear where the CDR3 begins or ends on the DNA, so no DNA is shown, and the CDR3 is as TCRdb lists it. The chain joins TRBV7-2 to TRBJ2-4; the table's D call of TRBD2 was not tested on the DNA. Germline loops: CDR1 SGHTA, CDR2 FQGNSA. The CDR3 region is 17 residues in length, termini included. The CDR3 region is CASSLGGGGAETQYFGP.

In this sample, this clonotype turned up a few times. A much larger clone differs from this one at a single base, so this may be a read error. This chain links TRBV5-6 with TRBJ2-7; D is undetermined. Per the germline V gene, CDR1 is SGHDT and CDR2 is YYEEEE. Between the trimmed V and J ends, which lost 4 bases and 5 bases, there was a span of 19 bases. The CDR3 sequence is 15 residues long. The chain's CDR3 is CASSQAETKNHEQYF. For the CDR3, the DNA is TGTGCCAGCAGCCAAGCCGAGACCAAGAACCACGAGCAGTACTTC.

The table lists this clonotype with many counts. The chain combines TRBV9 with TRBJ1-4; the D is unclear. Germline loops: CDR1 SGDLS, CDR2 YYNGEE. The CDR3 extends over 14 amino acids. Deletions cut 2 bases from V and 7 bases from J, with 12 bases between. The CDR3 loop is CASSVHVRGEKLFF. Here the CDR3 DNA reads TGTGCCAGCAGCGTTCACGTTCGGGGTGAAAAACTGTTTTTT. The full variable domain, rest sourced from reference TRBV9 and TRBJ1-4, is DSGVTQTPKHLITATGQRVTLRCSPRSGDLSVYWYQQSLDQGLQFLIQYYNGEERAKGNILERFSAQQFPDLHSELNLSSLELGDSALYFCASSVHVRGEKLFFGSGTQLSVL.

Ten or more counts support this clonotype. The chain uses TRBV5-6 and TRBJ2-5, with D unclear. The CDR3 sequence is 14 residues long. Between the trimmed V and J ends, which lost 0 bases and 0 bases, there was a span of 6 bases. Germline loops: CDR1 SGHDT, CDR2 YYEEEE. The CDR3 protein is CASSLGPDQETQYF. In DNA form, the CDR3 reads TGTGCCAGCAGCTTGGGACCAGACCAAGAGACCCAGTACTTC.

The genes are TRBV7-8 and TRBJ1-1; a possible D gene is TRBD1 (6 bases). The germline V and J ends were trimmed by 6 bases and 2 bases, with 13 bases remaining between them. CDR1 and CDR2 (germline): SGHVS, FQNEAQ. The CDR3 is made up of 14 amino acids. The CDR3 coding sequence is TGTGCCAGCAGGCCCGGGACACCTAACACTGAAGCTTTCTTT. Translating it yields CASRPGTPNTEAFF.

CDR3 residues: CASTNQGARYGYTF. The CDR3 DNA follows: TGTGCCAGTACAAATCAGGGGGCGCGGTATGGCTACACCTTC. The chain has TRBV19 and TRBJ1-2; 8 positions match TRBD1. Looked up from germline, CDR1 is LNHDA and CDR2 is SQIVND (reference sequence). CDR3 size: 14 residues. The trim removed 7 bases at V and 5 bases at J, leaving 9 bases unmatched.